This TCR beta chain stems from a study of blood T cell repertoires in COVID-19. Study information: The samples span acute and convalescent COVID-19 from the United States, Italy and Spain. The cDNA or gDNA used as material had been derived from T cells, B-cell-depleted T cells, or PBMCs.

V shed 5 bases, J shed 2 bases, and the junction held 13 bases outside the gene matches. From germline, CDR1 is SGHNT and CDR2 YENEEA. The CDR3 runs 17 residues. In the original processing: Scientists estimated how many nucleated cells there were by amplifying reference gene primers. Sequencing used immunoSEQ multiplex PCR; TCRdb keeps in-frame clones, though not all of them. V and J calls and clone size are those listed in that table; D and trimming were worked out from the DNA. The table shows some 66,000 clones, with about 89% occurring only once. The chain combines TRBV11-3 with TRBJ2-3; 7 bases are shared with TRBD2. The sequenced material came from peripheral blood. The source is a human donor in a cohort sampled during active COVID-19. The CDR3 reads CASSLNRDYLITDTQYF. The CDR3 nucleotides are TGTGCCAGCAGCCTGAACCGGGACTACCTAATCACAGATACGCAGTATTTT.